The text below deals with one T cell receptor beta chain. To make TCR beta libraries, researchers used iRepertoire HTBI primers and Arm-PCR of CDR3 regions. MiXCR, run by TCRdb on the multiplex PCR reads, gives a single entry per CDR3 protein. Seen here are about 350,000 distinct CDR3 sequences, approximately 15% observed once, and the top ten hold around 27%. Sample time point: newly diagnosed GD, antithyroid drugs for less than 3 months. After RNA was extracted from PBMCs, the TCR library was made from it. The source of the sample is a study of regulatory T cells in long-lasting Graves disease. This CDR3 region has 14 residues. The J segment lost 3 bases and the V segment lost 7 bases, leaving 3 bases of the junction unmatched. The V gene's germline CDR1 is SGHDT and CDR2 YYEEEE. This sample was shared with a second study, whose subject was T cells in Graves' hyperthyroidism and ophthalmopathy.

J is TRBJ2-2 and V is TRBV5-6; 10 bases are shared with TRBD1. The sample here was peripheral blood mononuclear cells (PBMCs), taken at new diagnosis, from a patient treated with antithyroid drugs. This sequence was found in a man aged 35-49 years with Graves disease. CDR3 nucleotide sequence: TGTGCCAGCGGACAGGGGGTCTACACCGGGGAGCTGTTTTTT. It codes for CASGQGVYTGELFF.